One and the same sample provided the 14 T cell receptor beta chains below, sequenced in a study of T cell clonotyping in hematopoietic cell transplantation. TCRdb keeps only in-frame clones here, not all; method: immunoSEQ multiplex PCR. The data contain tens of thousands of clones, about 96% of them singletons. Stated time point: recipient sample about 28 days before transplant, after cytoreduction. Here the sequenced sample was peripheral blood mononuclear cells, taken before stem cell transplant. The receptors stem from a woman aged 45-65 years with acute myeloid leukemia. Some clones in this sample may be carry-over from other donors' samples.

The rearrangement links TRBV5-4 to TRBJ1-2, with D perhaps matching TRBD1 (6 bases). V lost 4 bases and J 4 bases, leaving 14 bases between the germline ends. The CDR3 is 14 residues long. CDR1 is SGHNT, CDR2 YYREEE, per germline (reference sequence). The CDR3 region is CASSDNRDPYGYTF. The CDR3 DNA reads as TGTGCCAGCAGCGATAACAGGGATCCCTATGGCTACACCTTC.

The genes are TRBV7-9 and TRBJ2-7, with 11 nucleotides matching TRBD1. Germline V gives CDR1 SEHNR, CDR2 FQNEAQ (reference sequence). This CDR3 has 13 residues. The junction had 1 base not matched to a gene; V was cut back by 5 bases and J by 4 bases. The CDR3 region has the DNA TGTGCCAGCAGCCGGGACAGGGGGTACGAGCAGTACTTC. Its protein is CASSRDRGYEQYF.

The genes are TRBV5-6 and TRBJ1-2; D unresolved. The germline CDR1 and CDR2 sequences are SGHDT and YYEEEE. V was shortened by 2 bases and J by 7 bases, with 18 bases between the two germline ends. CDR3 length: 15 amino acids. This CDR3 reads CASSFLNGYHSGYTF. The DNA for the CDR3 is TGTGCCAGCAGCTTCCTTAATGGTTACCACTCTGGCTACACCTTC.

The chain joins TRBV11-2 to TRBJ1-1; 9 bases map to TRBD1. The germline V gene has CDR1 SGHAT and CDR2 FQNNGV. V dropped 4 bases and J dropped 3; count of bases not matched to a gene: 9. This CDR3 spans 16 amino acids. Written as DNA, the CDR3 is TGTGCCAGCAGCTACACAGGGGGCGTTGGGGACACTGAAGCTTTCTTT. This codes for CASSYTGGVGDTEAFF.

The chain couples TRBV30 to TRBJ2-5; no reliable D call. The CDR3 has 11 amino acids. V lost 8 bases and J 1 base, leaving 8 bases between the germline ends. Looked up from germline, CDR1 is GTSNPN and CDR2 is SVGIG (reference sequence). CDR3 sequence (DNA): TGTGCCCTGAGGTTCCAAGAGACCCAGTACTTC. Its translation: CALRFQETQYF. The full variable domain, completed using reference TRBV30 and TRBJ2-5, is SQTIHQWPATLVQPVGSPLSLECTVEGTSNPNLYWYRQAAGRGLQLLFYSVGIGQISSEVPQNLSASRPQDRQFILSSKKLLLSDSGFYLCALRFQETQYFGPGTRLLVL.

The rearrangement uses TRBV13 and TRBJ1-1, with 7 bases identical to TRBD1. The CDR3 is 16 residues long. Germline V gene data show CDR1 as PRHDT and CDR2 as FYEKMQ (reference sequence). The junction had 12 bases not matched to a gene; V was cut back by 5 bases and J by 3 bases. Here the CDR3 reads CASSTGQVFGDTEAFF. Here the CDR3 DNA reads TGTGCCAGCAGCACCGGACAGGTCTTTGGGGACACTGAAGCTTTCTTT. The full variable domain, its missing parts supplied by reference TRBV13 and TRBJ1-1, is AAGVIQSPRHLIKEKRETATLKCYPIPRHDTVYWYQQGPGQDPQFLISFYEKMQSDKGSIPDRFSAQQFSDYHSELNMSSLELGDSALYFCASSTGQVFGDTEAFFGQGTRLTVV.

This chain connects TRBV6-5 to TRBJ2-7, with 8 bases lining up with TRBD1. Germline V lookup: CDR1 MNHEY, CDR2 SVGAGI. The CDR3 is 13 residues long. The V segment lost 6 bases and the J segment 2 bases; nucleotides outside the gene matches: 3. This CDR3 is CASRDRATYEQYF. The CDR3 DNA follows: TGTGCCAGCAGGGACAGGGCTACCTACGAGCAGTACTTC.

The chain carries TRBV6-1 and TRBJ1-4; D is uncertain. The germline V gene encodes CDR1 MNHNS and CDR2 SASEGT. The CDR3 has 11 residues. The V and J ends lost 7 bases and 11 bases respectively, with 11 bases between them. The CDR3 protein is CASTESQKLFF. CDR3 coding DNA: TGTGCCAGCACCGAGTCGCAGAAACTGTTTTTT.

The chain is built from TRBV30 and TRBJ2-2, with TRBD2 identical over 9 bases. The germline CDR1 and CDR2 sequences are GTSNPN and SVGIG (reference sequence). CDR3 size: 17 residues. The trim removed 0 bases at V and 1 base at J, leaving 6 bases unmatched. The CDR3: CAWSVSSGAMNTGELFF. The CDR3 DNA reads TGTGCCTGGAGTGTATCTAGCGGGGCGATGAACACCGGGGAGCTGTTTTTT. Full variable domain (outside the CDR3, taken from reference TRBV30 and TRBJ2-2): SQTIHQWPATLVQPVGSPLSLECTVEGTSNPNLYWYRQAAGRGLQLLFYSVGIGQISSEVPQNLSASRPQDRQFILSSKKLLLSDSGFYLCAWSVSSGAMNTGELFFGEGSRLTVL.

This clone appeared a single time. The chain is built from TRBV30 and TRBJ1-5; D possibly corresponds to TRBD1 (5 bases). V was clipped by 3 bases and J by 3 bases, with 9 bases between them. The CDR3 runs 13 residues. CDR1 and CDR2 (germline): GTSNPN, SVGIG (reference sequence). CDR3 coding DNA: TGTGCCTGGAGCTGGACACCCAATCAGCCCCAGCATTTT. Translation: CAWSWTPNQPQHF.

This clone was found once. The rearrangement joins TRBV7-8 to TRBJ2-7, with D possibly matching TRBD2 (6 bases). The ends were cut back, 5 bases at V and 2 bases at J, with 16 bases in the middle. Germline V lookup: CDR1 SGHVS, CDR2 FQNEAQ. This CDR3 is 15 amino acids long. The CDR3 DNA sequence: TGTGCCAGCAGCCCCATGCTAGCGACGGCCTACGAGCAGTACTTC. Translation gives CASSPMLATAYEQYF.

The V gene is TRBV7-6, the J gene TRBJ2-5; 11 nucleotides match TRBD1. Trimming took 8 bases from V and 5 from J; bases not matched to a gene: 4. Germline CDR1 and CDR2: SGHVS and FNYEAQ. The CDR3 extends over 13 amino acids. CDR3 region: CASGRDRGETQYF. CDR3 nucleotides: TGTGCCAGCGGCCGGGACAGGGGGGAGACCCAGTACTTC.

V usage is TRBV12-5 and J usage is TRBJ1-5, with D hard to call. The germline V gene encodes CDR1 LGHNT and CDR2 FRNRAP. V was shortened by 5 bases and J by 0 bases, with 11 bases between the two germline ends. CDR3 length: 15 residues. DNA of the CDR3: TGTGCTAGTGGTCCTTTGACATCTAGCAATCAGCCCCAGCATTTT. Protein: CASGPLTSSNQPQHF.

J is TRBJ2-3 and V is TRBV25-1, with D hard to call. Germline values: CDR1 MGHDK, CDR2 SYGVNS. Trimming removed 4 bases at V and 9 bases at J, with 11 bases between. CDR3 size: 12 residues. CDR3 loop: CASSASQITQYF. The CDR3, as DNA: TGTGCCAGCAGTGCCTCCCAAATCACGCAGTATTTT. Full variable domain (remainder filled in from reference TRBV25-1 and TRBJ2-3): EADIYQTPRYLVIGTGKKITLECSQTMGHDKMYWYQQDPGMELHLIHYSYGVNSTEKGDLSSESTVSRIRTEHFPLTLESARPSHTSQYLCASSASQITQYFGPGTRLTVL.